A selection of T cell receptor beta chains follows, all from one sample in a study of blood T cell repertoires in COVID-19. Clones were read by immunoSEQ multiplex PCR, and TCRdb kept only the in-frame ones, dropping some. The sample consists of over 30,000 clones, approximately 71% of them appearing once. Sequenced sample: peripheral blood. These receptors originate from a man older than 75 with active or convalescent COVID-19. The CDR3 runs from the conserved cysteine through the conserved F or W. D genes are given only for firm matches. Size values are once, few and many counts, or a class for expanded clones, and some rows have none.

>.|.|TRBJ2-3|TRBV19
TGTGCCAGTAATGACAGGCAAGCGGATACGCAGTATTTT
CASNDRQADTQYF
>TRBD2|.|TRBJ2-7|TRBV29-1
TGCAGCGTTCTAGCGGGAGGTTCCTGGCAGTACTTC
CSVLAGGSWQYF
>TRBD2|.|TRBJ2-1|TRBV16
TGTGCCAGCAAACCACTCGAGGGAGGGACTACCTACTACAATGAGCAGTTCTTC
CASKPLEGGTTYYNEQFF
>TRBD2|.|TRBJ2-7|TRBV7-9
TGTGCCAGCAGCGCAGCCGGCGGGAGGTCGTACGAGCAGTACTTC
CASSAAGGRSYEQYF
>.|.|TRBJ1-4|TRBV7-2
TGTGCCAGCAGCTTACAGGGTAATGAAAAACTGTTTTTT
CASSLQGNEKLFF
>.|.|TRBJ1-6|TRBV7-9
TGTGCCAGCAGCTTGCGGGGAGATTCACCCCTCCACTTT
CASSLRGDSPLHF
>.|.|TRBJ2-7|TRBV19
TGTGCCAGTAGTAAACAGGGAGCCTACGAGCAGTACTTC
CASSKQGAYEQYF
>.|.|TRBJ2-1|TRBV11-2
TGTGCCAGCAGCTGGAGTAACCGGGGCTACAATGAGCAGTTCTTC
CASSWSNRGYNEQFF
>.|.|TRBJ1-1|TRBV18
TGTGCCAGCTCACCTCAGACCGGGATTCCCTTCTTT
CASSPQTGIPFF
>.|.|TRBJ2-5|TRBV30
TGTGCCTGGAGTACGCAGCAAGAGACCCAGTACTTC
CAWSTQQETQYF
>TRBD1|.|TRBJ2-1|TRBV10-3
TGTGCCATCCAATCCGGGACAGGGGATAATGAGCAGTTCTTC
CAIQSGTGDNEQFF
>TRBD2|few|TRBJ2-2|TRBV27
TGTGCCAGCAGTTGGAATAGCGGGAGTCCTACCCGCGGCATCGGGGAGCTGTTTTTT
CASSWNSGSPTRGIGELFF
>.|.|TRBJ1-3|TRBV12-3/TRBV12-4
TGTGCCAGCAGTTTATTAAGAAACACCATATATTTT
CASSLLRNTIYF
>.|.|TRBJ2-3|TRBV6-5
TGTGCCAGCAGTCCTGGATTCGGGGGCACAGATACGCAGTATTTT
CASSPGFGGTDTQYF
>.|.|TRBJ2-7|TRBV9
TGTGCCAGCAGCGGGGGACTGGGGAGCGAGCAGTACTTC
CASSGGLGSEQYF
>TRBD1|.|TRBJ2-7|TRBV2
TGTGCCAGCAGTGAGGACAGGGTCCACGAGCAGTACTTC
CASSEDRVHEQYF
>TRBD1|.|TRBJ2-7|TRBV18
TGTGCCAGCTCACCACAGGGGGCAGGCTCCTACGAGCAGTACTTC
CASSPQGAGSYEQYF
>.|.|TRBJ1-2|TRBV11-2
TGTGCCAGCAGCCCCCAGACCAGGGAAGGCTACACCTTC
CASSPQTREGYTF
>.|.|TRBJ2-5|TRBV6-5
TGTGCCAGCAGTTACTCTGCTAGTCTAGAGACCCAGTACTTC
CASSYSASLETQYF
>TRBD1|.|TRBJ1-2|TRBV29-1
TGCAGCGTTGAAAACAGGGGGGACCTTTATGGCTACACCTTC
CSVENRGDLYGYTF
>.|.|TRBJ2-1|TRBV7-9
TGTGCCAGCAGCCTTGGGAGTCATGAGCAGTTCTTC
CASSLGSHEQFF
>.|.|TRBJ1-2|TRBV6-5
TGTGCCAGCAGTTACGGTTCGGGGGGCGGCTATGGCTACACCTTC
CASSYGSGGGYGYTF
>.|.|TRBJ1-2|TRBV2
TGTGCCAGCAGGCTTGACGGAGATAACTATGGCTACACCTTC
CASRLDGDNYGYTF
>.|.|TRBJ2-7|TRBV10-3
TGTGCCATCAGTGAGTCTTTGGCAGACTACGAGCAGTACTTC
CAISESLADYEQYF
>.|.|TRBJ2-7|TRBV5-1
TGCGCCAGCAGCCCCGACGGAGAAGGCGAGCAGTACTTC
CASSPDGEGEQYF